The 19 T cell receptor beta chains given below trace back to one sample, sequenced in a study of CD8+ T cells in alopecia areata. cDNA reverse transcribed from extracted RNA served as the sequencing template. Sequencing was performed with immunoSEQ multiplex PCR; in TCRdb, only in-frame clones are kept and a portion is missing. The sample includes some 5,400 clones, roughly two thirds seen only once; the top ten take more than 9%. As for treatment: oral pan-JAK inhibitor, 5-10 mg twice daily. Those with alopecia areata gave lesional scalp punch biopsies and peripheral blood. This specimen consisted of skin, obtained at week 24, from a patient treated with tofacitinib. These receptors were collected from a human donor with alopecia areata.

The chain links TRBV19 to TRBJ2-7; no clear D gene. The germline CDR1 and CDR2 sequences are LNHDA and SQIVND (reference sequence). The CDR3 consists of 13 residues. V was shortened by 5 bases and J by 3 bases, with 11 bases between the two germline ends. The DNA for the CDR3 is TGTGCCAGTAGTTTCGGCAGGAGCTACGAGCAGTACTTC. Protein: CASSFGRSYEQYF.

The J gene is TRBJ2-2, the V gene TRBV19, with unresolved D. CDR3 length: 11 amino acids. The germline gives CDR1 LNHDA, CDR2 SQIVND (reference sequence). V gave up 3 bases and J gave up 4 bases, with 0 bases separating them. The DNA for the CDR3 is TGTGCCAGTAGTATCACCGGGGAGCTGTTTTTT. It yields the protein CASSITGELFF.

Regarding this clone: The germline gene is not matched at one end of the junction; a read error may be the cause. This CDR3 is CASSWGQQEAQYF. The CDR3 DNA reads TGCGCCAGCAGCTGGGGACAGCAAGAGGCCCAGTACTTC. The chain uses TRBV5-1 and TRBJ2-5; 7 bases are shared with TRBD1. Germline assignment: CDR1 SGHRS and CDR2 YFSETQ. This CDR3 region has 13 residues.

A remark on this clone: The same CDR3 can be traced to other DNA sequences in this sample. The chain employs TRBV27 and TRBJ2-2, with 13 bases aligning to TRBD2. CDR3 length: 18 residues. The germline V gene encodes CDR1 MNHEY and CDR2 SMNVEV (reference sequence). V lost 8 bases and J lost 6; bases outside the gene matches: 15. CDR3 DNA: TGTGCCAGCCGGTCGTATGGAACTAGCGGGGGGGCCGCCGGGGAGCTGTTTTTT. Residues: CASRSYGTSGGAAGELFF.

This clone was seen once. The CDR3 DNA reads as TGTGCCAGCAGTAGCGGGGGGGCCACAGATACGCAGTATTTT. Residues: CASSSGGATDTQYF. The chain uses TRBV6-4 and TRBJ2-3; 10 nucleotides match TRBD2. Trimming removed 5 bases from V and 2 bases from J; junction bases left unmatched: 1. CDR3 length: 14 residues. Germline V gives CDR1 MRHNA, CDR2 SNTAGT.

This rearrangement joins TRBV7-9 to TRBJ2-3; unclear D gene. The V gene lost 5 bases and the J gene lost 10 bases, with 7 bases spanning the gap. The CDR3 has 10 residues. Germline V CDR1 and CDR2: SEHNR, FQNEAQ (reference sequence). The CDR3 here is CASSPGSQYF. CDR3 nucleotides: TGTGCCAGCAGCCCGGGTTCGCAGTATTTT.

The gene calls are TRBV7-3 and TRBJ2-3; either TRBD1 or TRBD2 may fit D (7 bases each). Trimming removed 4 bases from V and 2 bases from J, with 16 bases in between. The CDR3 totals 16 residues. Germline assignment: CDR1 SGHTA and CDR2 FQGTGA. CDR3 in amino acids: CASSSQGGLDTDTQYF. CDR3 nucleotides: TGTGCCAGCAGCTCTCAGGGGGGGCTTGACACAGATACGCAGTATTTT.

The chain uses TRBV7-9 and TRBJ2-5; no clear D gene. The CDR3 contains 13 residues. The V gene's germline CDR1 is SEHNR and CDR2 FQNEAQ (reference sequence). The ends were cut back, 2 bases at V and 2 bases at J, with 6 bases in the middle. The CDR3 DNA is TGTGCCAGCAGCTTACCGCGACAAGAGACCCAGTACTTC. Translation gives CASSLPRQETQYF. Combining the CDR3 with reference TRBV7-9 and TRBJ2-5 gives the whole variable domain DTGVSQNPRHKITKRGQNVTFRCDPISEHNRLYWYRQTLGQGPEFLTYFQNEAQLEKSRLLSDRFSAERPKGSFSTLEIQRTEQGDSAMYLCASSLPRQETQYFGPGTRLLVL.

The rearrangement joins TRBV4-1 to TRBJ2-3, with 9 nucleotides matching TRBD1. The CDR3 runs 16 residues. J gave up 4 bases and V 4 bases, and 9 bases lay outside the gene matches. In germline, CDR1 is MGHRA, CDR2 YSYEKL. DNA for the CDR3: TGCGCCAGCAGCCCACTACTTAGACAGGGGGCAGATACGCAGTATTTT. Its protein is CASSPLLRQGADTQYF.

This sequence joins TRBV30 and TRBJ2-3, with D hard to call. Germline V gene data show CDR1 as GTSNPN and CDR2 as SVGIG (reference sequence). With 0 bases removed from V and 6 bases from J, the gap between germline ends came to 10 bases. The CDR3 is made up of 13 amino acids. CDR3 sequence reads: CAWSVNGRDTQYF. The CDR3, as DNA: TGTGCCTGGAGTGTAAATGGCCGGGATACGCAGTATTTT.

The chain is built from TRBV5-4 and TRBJ2-3; tentatively, D is TRBD2 (7 bases). Germline CDR1 is SGHNT and CDR2 is YYREEE (reference sequence). This CDR3 has 16 amino acids. The V end was cut by 4 bases, the J end by 4 bases, with 19 bases between. The chain's CDR3 is CASSREGGRYSDTQYF. CDR3 nucleotide sequence: TGTGCCAGCAGCCGAGAGGGGGGGCGCTATTCAGATACGCAGTATTTT.

This chain joins TRBV7-2 and TRBJ2-3; D gene ambiguous. CDR3 length equals 13 residues. In germline, CDR1 is SGHTA, CDR2 FQGNSA. The V and J ends lost 1 base and 6 bases respectively, with 8 bases between them. Here the CDR3 DNA reads TGTGCCAGCAGCTTAGGATGGTTGGATACGCAGTATTTT. Translating it yields CASSLGWLDTQYF.

J is TRBJ1-3 and V is TRBV9; 9 nucleotides match TRBD1. The CDR3 is 14 amino acids. Trimming at V came to 1 base and at J to 10 bases, leaving 6 bases not matched to a gene. The germline CDR1 and CDR2 sequences are SGDLS and YYNGEE. CDR3 region: CASSVMGQGSTIYF. CDR3 nucleotide sequence: TGTGCCAGCAGCGTAATGGGACAGGGTTCGACCATATATTTT.

The chain joins TRBV7-8 to TRBJ1-3; 9 positions match TRBD1. V trimming: 5 bases; J trimming: 1 base; junction bases outside the gene matches: 12. CDR1 and CDR2 from the germline V gene are SGHVS and FQNEAQ. This CDR3 contains 18 residues. This CDR3 reads CASSRWTGAMGSGNTIYF. The CDR3 bases are TGTGCCAGCAGCCGGTGGACAGGGGCCATGGGGTCTGGAAACACCATATATTTT.

The V and J genes are TRBV6-1 and TRBJ1-1; the D is unclear. Germline V lookup: CDR1 MNHNS, CDR2 SASEGT. The V and J ends lost 2 bases and 1 base respectively, with 11 bases between them. This CDR3 comprises 15 residues. The CDR3 loop is CASSEWRARNTEAFF. The CDR3 region has the DNA TGTGCCAGCAGTGAATGGCGGGCCCGGAACACTGAAGCTTTCTTT.

This clone was seen a handful of times. The rearrangement uses TRBV6-6 and TRBJ1-1; D is unclear. The CDR3 consists of 11 residues. With 6 bases removed from V and 6 bases from J, the gap between germline ends came to 8 bases. The germline V gene has CDR1 MNHNY and CDR2 SVGAGI (reference sequence). CDR3 in DNA: TGTGCCAGCAGCCGGCGTTCTGAAGCTTTCTTT. It yields the protein CASSRRSEAFF.

The chain recombines TRBV5-4 with TRBJ1-3, with TRBD1 matching 7 bases. The J segment lost 0 bases and the V segment lost 4 bases, leaving 7 bases of the junction unmatched. The germline V gene has CDR1 SGHNT and CDR2 YYREEE (reference sequence). The CDR3 totals 16 residues. The CDR3 DNA is TGTGCCAGCAGCCCGGGACAGCCACGCTCTGGAAACACCATATATTTT. It encodes CASSPGQPRSGNTIYF.

The CDR3 spells CATSRDRGVSNQPQHF. CDR3 nucleotide sequence: TGTGCCACCAGCAGAGATCGAGGAGTTAGCAATCAGCCCCAGCATTTT. This chain joins TRBV15 and TRBJ1-5, with no clear D. The V and J ends lost 0 bases and 0 bases respectively, with 9 bases between them. Germline V gene lookup returns CDR1 LNHNV and CDR2 YYDKDF (reference sequence). This CDR3 contains 16 residues.

The CDR3 DNA follows: TGTGCCAGCAGGGCCTGGACACAACAAAGGGTTGAGACCCAGTACTTC. This codes for CASRAWTQQRVETQYF. V usage is TRBV2 and J usage is TRBJ2-5; a possible D gene is TRBD1 (5 bases). Germline loops: CDR1 SNHLY, CDR2 FYNNEI. The CDR3 has 16 residues. V lost 6 bases, J lost 5 bases, and 22 bases lay in between.